These 27 T cell receptor beta chains were all obtained from the same sample, sequenced in a study of blood T cell repertoires in COVID-19. The data were produced by immunoSEQ multiplex PCR, yet TCRdb's version contains in-frame clones alone and is incomplete. The sample records about 150,000 clones, roughly 88% being singletons. The specimen was PBMCs or T cells enriched from blood (not recorded which). The receptors come from a man between 65 and 79 years old who had been exposed to COVID-19.

This clone has a single count. The genes are TRBV6-5 and TRBJ1-2, with 9 bases that match TRBD1. V lost 2 bases to trimming and J lost 2 bases; unmatched junction nucleotides: 6. In germline, CDR1 is MNHEY, CDR2 SVGAGI. The CDR3 spans 16 residues. The CDR3 nucleotides read TGTGCCAGCAGTTACGGGACAGGACAGGGGAACTATGGCTACACCTTC. Its protein product is CASSYGTGQGNYGYTF.

The chain uses TRBV25-1 and TRBJ2-1; D perhaps matches TRBD2 (6 bases). CDR3 length equals 13 residues. V was trimmed by 6 bases and J by 6 bases, leaving 12 bases between them. CDR1 MGHDK and CDR2 SYGVNS come from the germline V gene. This CDR3 reads CASRRDGPNEQFF. The DNA for the CDR3 is TGTGCCAGCAGGCGGGACGGTCCCAATGAGCAGTTCTTC.

This chain links TRBV29-1 with TRBJ1-2; 7 nucleotides line up with TRBD1. CDR1 and CDR2 (germline): SQVTM, ANQGSEA. The V segment lost 6 bases and the J segment 3 bases; nucleotides outside the gene matches: 4. The CDR3 is made up of 12 amino acids. The CDR3 bases are TGCAGCGTAACAGGGGAATACTATGGCTACACCTTC. It is translated as CSVTGEYYGYTF.

CDR3 region: CASKQDRGGYNEQFF. In DNA form, the CDR3 reads TGTGCCAGTAAACAGGACAGGGGGGGGTACAATGAGCAGTTCTTC. V and J are TRBV19 and TRBJ2-1, with 10 bases that match TRBD1. The CDR3 loop spans 15 amino acids. Germline V CDR1 and CDR2: LNHDA, SQIVND (reference sequence). Losses at the gene ends were 7 bases for V and 4 bases for J; bases not matched to a gene: 7.

The J gene is TRBJ2-1, the V gene TRBV13, with D tentatively TRBD2 (5 bases). There are 11 residues in the CDR3. Germline loops: CDR1 PRHDT, CDR2 FYEKMQ (reference sequence). Trimming left V 9 bases short and J 9 bases short, with 12 bases between. The CDR3 DNA sequence: TGTGCCAGTCAACTAGGGAGTGAGCAGTTCTTC. Translated, it gives CASQLGSEQFF. The whole variable domain, filled in from reference TRBV13 and TRBJ2-1, reads AAGVIQSPRHLIKEKRETATLKCYPIPRHDTVYWYQQGPGQDPQFLISFYEKMQSDKGSIPDRFSAQQFSDYHSELNMSSLELGDSALYFCASQLGSEQFFGPGTRLTVL.

The J gene is TRBJ2-1, the V gene TRBV15, with 9 bases that match TRBD2. Germline assignment: CDR1 LNHNV and CDR2 YYDKDF (reference sequence). V was pared by 6 bases and J by 12 bases, with 15 bases of the junction left unmatched. The CDR3 is 15 amino acids. CDR3 loop: CATRDTGGGALGQFF. The CDR3 DNA sequence: TGTGCCACCAGGGACACGGGCGGGGGGGCTCTTGGGCAGTTCTTC.

The CDR3 is CASSLTGQLVGNTIYF. The CDR3 DNA reads TGTGCCAGCAGCTTAACCGGACAGTTGGTCGGAAACACCATATATTTT. The chain links TRBV11-2 to TRBJ1-3; D possibly corresponds to TRBD1 (6 bases). Trimming took off 2 bases at V and 4 bases at J, with 15 bases between the two ends. CDR1 SGHAT and CDR2 FQNNGV come from the germline V gene. The CDR3 length is 16 residues.

The chain couples TRBV5-6 to TRBJ1-1; 7 positions agree with TRBD1. The CDR3 has 17 residues. The germline V gene encodes CDR1 SGHDT and CDR2 YYEEEE. With V trimmed by 0 bases and J by 0 bases, 8 bases remained unmatched. CDR3 in DNA: TGTGCCAGCAGCTTGGAGGGGGACAGTTACATGAACACTGAAGCTTTCTTT. Protein product: CASSLEGDSYMNTEAFF.

A few counts support this clone. CDR3 protein: CASSIQKNTEAFF. In DNA form, the CDR3 reads TGTGCCAGTAGTATACAGAAAAACACTGAAGCTTTCTTT. The chain recombines TRBV19 with TRBJ1-1; D call uncertain. Germline CDR1 is LNHDA and CDR2 is SQIVND (reference sequence). This CDR3 spans 13 amino acids. V was cut by 2 bases and J by 2 bases, with 6 bases left in between.

The CDR3 protein is CASSRKGVHPPYEQYF. The DNA of the CDR3 is TGTGCCAGCAGCCGAAAGGGGGTCCATCCCCCCTACGAGCAGTACTTC. The chain joins TRBV21-1 to TRBJ2-7; the table assigns TRBD1, which was not confirmed against the DNA. TRBV21-1 is deemed a pseudogene. The CDR3 is made up of 16 amino acids.

The chain has TRBV7-3 and TRBJ1-1; TRBD1 might be the D (5 bases). The germline V and J ends were trimmed by 0 bases and 4 bases, with 9 bases remaining between them. Germline CDR1 and CDR2: SGHTA and FQGTGA. There are 14 residues in the CDR3. The CDR3 coding sequence is TGTGCCAGCAGCTTAACGGGGGGGACCACTGAAGCTTTCTTT. This encodes CASSLTGGTTEAFF.

V is TRBV19 and J is TRBJ1-5, with D perhaps matching TRBD1 (5 bases). Germline loops: CDR1 LNHDA, CDR2 SQIVND (reference sequence). The CDR3 is 15 amino acids. Trimming took 7 bases from V and 7 from J, leaving 20 bases between them. The CDR3 region has the DNA TGTGCCAGTACCACACCCACAGGAGGGGCGCAGCCCCAGCATTTT. This translates into CASTTPTGGAQPQHF.

The chain recombines TRBV19 with TRBJ2-5, with 7 bases that match TRBD1. Germline CDR1 reads LNHDA; CDR2 reads SQIVND (reference sequence). There are 15 residues in the CDR3. V dropped 3 bases and J dropped 3; count of bases not matched to a gene: 7. In nucleotides, the CDR3 is TGTGCCAGTAGTATGCACAGGGGCTTAGAAGAGACCCAGTACTTC. Protein product: CASSMHRGLEETQYF.

The gene calls are TRBV5-1 and TRBJ2-1; 11 nucleotides match TRBD2. This CDR3 contains 18 residues. V gave up 4 bases and J gave up 0 bases; unmatched junction bases: 9. From germline, CDR1 is SGHRS and CDR2 YFSETQ. CDR3 sequence (DNA): TGCGCCAGCAGCCTTGGGACTAGCGGAAGGAGCTCCTACAATGAGCAGTTCTTC. Its protein is CASSLGTSGRSSYNEQFF.

This chain uses TRBV19 with TRBJ1-2; D not resolved. With 7 bases removed from V and 4 bases from J, the gap between germline ends came to 16 bases. CDR1 and CDR2 (germline): LNHDA, SQIVND (reference sequence). The CDR3 runs to 14 residues. CDR3 nucleotide sequence: TGTGCCAGTACCAGAGGCACCGCCTCCTATGGCTACACCTTC. Amino acids: CASTRGTASYGYTF. Together with reference TRBV19 and TRBJ1-2, the CDR3 gives the full variable domain: DGGITQSPKYLFRKEGQNVTLSCEQNLNHDAMYWYRQDPGQGLRLIYYSQIVNDFQKGDIAEGYSVSREKKESFPLTVTSAQKNPTAFYLCASTRGTASYGYTFGSGTRLTVV.

In DNA form, the CDR3 reads TGTGCCTGGAGTCTGGGGGGTGAACAGCCCCAGCATTTT. Translating gives CAWSLGGEQPQHF. The chain joins TRBV30 to TRBJ1-5, with D possibly being TRBD1 (5 bases). V gave up 2 bases and J gave up 7 bases, with 12 bases separating them. The length of the CDR3 is 13 residues. Germline V gene data show CDR1 as GTSNPN and CDR2 as SVGIG (reference sequence).

This sequence joins TRBV7-6 and TRBJ1-1, with TRBD1 matching 7 bases. V shed 5 bases, J shed 0 bases, and the junction held 6 bases outside the gene matches. The CDR3 loop spans 15 amino acids. CDR1 and CDR2 from the germline V gene are SGHVS and FNYEAQ. CDR3 in amino acids: CASSIAQGVNTEAFF. Written as DNA, the CDR3 is TGTGCCAGCAGCATTGCCCAGGGGGTGAACACTGAAGCTTTCTTT.

The chain combines TRBV7-2 with TRBJ2-7; D is unclear. Per the germline V gene, CDR1 is SGHTA and CDR2 is FQGNSA. V gave up 5 bases and J gave up 3 bases, with 8 bases separating them. This CDR3 region has 12 residues. CDR3 nucleotides: TGTGCCAGCAGCCCCTACAGCTACGAGCAGTACTTC. Its translation: CASSPYSYEQYF. Looking up the rest from reference TRBV7-2 and TRBJ2-7 gives the full variable domain: GAGVSQSPSNKVTEKGKDVELRCDPISGHTALYWYRQSLGQGLEFLIYFQGNSAPDKSGLPSDRFSAERTGGSVSTLTIQRTQQEDSAVYLCASSPYSYEQYFGPGTRLTVT.

The chain employs TRBV7-8 and TRBJ2-1, with D perhaps matching TRBD1 (5 bases). The V gene's germline CDR1 is SGHVS and CDR2 FQNEAQ. The CDR3 loop spans 14 amino acids. The ends were cut back, 2 bases at V and 7 bases at J, with 12 bases in the middle. In DNA form, the CDR3 reads TGTGCCAGCAGCTTACTCCGGACAAAAAATGAGCAGTTCTTC. It encodes CASSLLRTKNEQFF. Combining the CDR3 with reference TRBV7-8 and TRBJ2-1 gives the whole variable domain GAGVSQSPRYKVAKRGQDVALRCDPISGHVSLFWYQQALGQGPEFLTYFQNEAQLDKSGLPSDRFFAERPEGSVSTLKIQRTQQEDSAVYLCASSLLRTKNEQFFGPGTRLTVL.

CDR3 residues: CASSGNRENQPQHF. The CDR3 bases are TGTGCCAGCAGTGGAAACAGGGAAAATCAGCCCCAGCATTTT. V gene TRBV6-6 combines with J gene TRBJ1-5; maybe TRBD1 (6 bases). This CDR3 has 14 residues. Germline-derived CDR1 and CDR2 are MNHNY and SVGAGI (reference sequence). V was shortened by 5 bases and J by 4 bases, with 12 bases between the two germline ends.

The chain carries TRBV2 and TRBJ1-5; D may be TRBD1 (5 bases). V was trimmed by 1 base and J by 5 bases, leaving 12 bases between them. Germline CDR1 and CDR2: SNHLY and FYNNEI. The CDR3 consists of 15 residues. The chain's CDR3 is CASSEEVGGDQPQHF. The CDR3 region has the DNA TGTGCCAGCAGTGAAGAAGTCGGGGGTGATCAGCCCCAGCATTTT.

The V and J genes are TRBV3-1 (or the pseudogene TRBV3-2) and TRBJ2-5; the match to TRBD2 covers 12 bases. This CDR3 spans 16 amino acids. The V segment lost 1 base and the J segment 5 bases; nucleotides outside the gene matches: 5. Germline V gives CDR1 LGHDT, CDR2 YNNKEL (reference sequence). This CDR3 reads CASSQGPSGGAETQYF. DNA of the CDR3: TGTGCCAGCAGCCAAGGTCCTAGCGGGGGGGCTGAGACCCAGTACTTC.

V and J are TRBV6-5 and TRBJ1-2; tentative D call: TRBD1 (6 bases). The V gene lost 7 bases and the J gene lost 0 bases, with 9 bases spanning the gap. Looked up from germline, CDR1 is MNHEY and CDR2 is SVGAGI. The CDR3 loop spans 13 amino acids. CDR3 sequence (DNA): TGTGCCAGCAAGACAGGTTCTAACTATGGCTACACCTTC. Translation gives CASKTGSNYGYTF.

The chain is built from TRBV19 and TRBJ1-6; D possibly corresponds to TRBD1 (6 bases). Trimming removed 6 bases at V and 4 bases at J, with 13 bases between. This CDR3 comprises 15 residues. Germline loops: CDR1 LNHDA, CDR2 SQIVND (reference sequence). CDR3 sequence reads: CASSTLTGYNSPLHF. CDR3 bases: TGTGCCAGTAGCACCCTAACAGGGTATAATTCACCCCTCCACTTT.

The chain recombines TRBV2 with TRBJ1-5; the match to TRBD1 covers 7 bases. Germline CDR1 and CDR2: SNHLY and FYNNEI. Trimming cost V 6 bases and J 1 base; bases outside gene matches: 6. This CDR3 has 15 amino acids. The CDR3 DNA is TGTGCCAGCAGCCCAGGGGGAGCAAGCAATCAGCCCCAGCATTTT. Translation: CASSPGGASNQPQHF.

This CDR3 reads CATSRDLVRRATNEKLFF. CDR3 coding DNA: TGTGCCACCAGCAGAGATCTGGTACGGAGAGCAACTAATGAAAAACTGTTTTTT. The V and J genes are TRBV15 and TRBJ1-4, with no clear D. Trimming removed 0 bases from V and 0 bases from J, with 14 bases in between. Germline values: CDR1 LNHNV, CDR2 YYDKDF (reference sequence). The CDR3 length is 18 residues.

This rearrangement joins TRBV29-1 to TRBJ2-1, with a tentative D call TRBD2 (5 bases). CDR1 is SQVTM and CDR2 is ANQGSEA in the germline V gene. Trimming cost V 6 bases and J 0 bases, with 15 bases left between them. This CDR3 is 15 amino acids long. The CDR3 protein is CSVSSGESSYNEQFF. The CDR3 nucleotides read TGCAGCGTATCTTCCGGGGAAAGCTCCTACAATGAGCAGTTCTTC.